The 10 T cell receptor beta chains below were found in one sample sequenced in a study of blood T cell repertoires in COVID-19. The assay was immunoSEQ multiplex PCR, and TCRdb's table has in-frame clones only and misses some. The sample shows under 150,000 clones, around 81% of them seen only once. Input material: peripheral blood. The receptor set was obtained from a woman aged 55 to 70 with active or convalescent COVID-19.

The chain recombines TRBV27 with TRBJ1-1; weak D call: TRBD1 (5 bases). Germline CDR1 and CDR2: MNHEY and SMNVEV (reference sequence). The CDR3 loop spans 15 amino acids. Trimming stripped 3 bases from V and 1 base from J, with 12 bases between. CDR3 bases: TGTGCCAGCAGTTTCCTCGGGGGTCGGAACACTGAAGCTTTCTTT. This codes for CASSFLGGRNTEAFF.

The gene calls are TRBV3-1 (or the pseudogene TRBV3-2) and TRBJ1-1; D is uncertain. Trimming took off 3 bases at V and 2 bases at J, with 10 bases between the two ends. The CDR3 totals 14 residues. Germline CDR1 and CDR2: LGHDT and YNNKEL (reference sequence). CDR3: CASSHEGVNTEAFF. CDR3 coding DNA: TGTGCCAGCAGCCATGAGGGTGTTAACACTGAAGCTTTCTTT.

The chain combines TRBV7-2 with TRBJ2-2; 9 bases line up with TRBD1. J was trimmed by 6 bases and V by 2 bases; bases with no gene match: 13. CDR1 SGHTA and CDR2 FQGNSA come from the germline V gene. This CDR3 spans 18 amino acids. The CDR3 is CASSLMRPGQGRSGELFF. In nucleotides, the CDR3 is TGTGCCAGCAGCTTAATGAGGCCGGGACAGGGTCGATCCGGGGAGCTGTTTTTT.

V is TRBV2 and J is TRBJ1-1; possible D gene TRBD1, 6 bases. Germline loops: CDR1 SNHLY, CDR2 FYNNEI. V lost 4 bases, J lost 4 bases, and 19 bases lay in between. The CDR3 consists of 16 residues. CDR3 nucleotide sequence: TGTGCCAGCAGTGTGGGACCGCAGGGGTCCGGCACTGAAGCTTTCTTT. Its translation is CASSVGPQGSGTEAFF.

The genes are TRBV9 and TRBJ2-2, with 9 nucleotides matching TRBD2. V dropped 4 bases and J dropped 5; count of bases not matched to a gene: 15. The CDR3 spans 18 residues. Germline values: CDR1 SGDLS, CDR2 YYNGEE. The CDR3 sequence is CASSPRNSGRPPTGELFF. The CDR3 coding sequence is TGTGCCAGCAGCCCCCGGAATAGCGGGAGACCACCAACCGGGGAGCTGTTTTTT.

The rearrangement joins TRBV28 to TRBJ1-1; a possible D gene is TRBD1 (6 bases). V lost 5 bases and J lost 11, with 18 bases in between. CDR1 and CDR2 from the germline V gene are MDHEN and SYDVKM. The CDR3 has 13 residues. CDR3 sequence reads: CASSGGAGSDAFF. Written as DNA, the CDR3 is TGTGCCAGCAGTGGGGGGGCAGGGTCGGACGCTTTCTTT.

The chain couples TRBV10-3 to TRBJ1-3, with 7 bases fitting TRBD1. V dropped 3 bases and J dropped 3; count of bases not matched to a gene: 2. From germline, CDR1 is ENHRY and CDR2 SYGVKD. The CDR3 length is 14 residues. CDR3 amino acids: CAISEQGNGNTIYF. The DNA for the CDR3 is TGTGCCATCAGTGAACAGGGGAATGGAAACACCATATATTTT.

This CDR3 reads CASSLLGAVVGYTF. For the CDR3, the DNA is TGCGCCAGCAGCTTGTTAGGGGCGGTTGTTGGCTACACCTTC. The chain joins TRBV5-1 to TRBJ1-2, with D perhaps TRBD1 (5 bases). The germline V gene encodes CDR1 SGHRS and CDR2 YFSETQ. The V end was cut by 1 base, the J end by 7 bases, with 14 bases between. This CDR3 comprises 14 residues.

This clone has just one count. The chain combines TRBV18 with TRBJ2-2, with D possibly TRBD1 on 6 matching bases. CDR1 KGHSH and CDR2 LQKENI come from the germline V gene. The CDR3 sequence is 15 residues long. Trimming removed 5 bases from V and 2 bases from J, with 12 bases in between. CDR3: CASSSRQDNTGELFF. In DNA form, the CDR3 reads TGTGCCAGCTCATCCCGACAGGACAACACCGGGGAGCTGTTTTTT.

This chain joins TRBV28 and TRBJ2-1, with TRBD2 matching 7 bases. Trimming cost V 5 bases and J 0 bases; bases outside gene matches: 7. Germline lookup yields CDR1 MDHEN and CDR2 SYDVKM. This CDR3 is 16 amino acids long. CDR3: CASSGGGSYSYNEQFF. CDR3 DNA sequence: TGTGCCAGCAGTGGGGGAGGGTCCTACTCCTACAATGAGCAGTTCTTC.